A single T cell receptor beta chain is shown here with its context. Its antigen is not identified. This entry belongs to a study of graft-versus-host responses after intestinal transplantation. Regarding the study as a whole: Within the allografts of patients who had graft-donor T cell macrochimerism, graft-versus-host to host-versus-graft clonal ratios were high. The marrow of recipients harbored GvH clones, and ileum or blood showed some of them first.

This CDR3 contains 12 residues. V was shortened by 6 bases and J by 7 bases, with 9 bases between the two germline ends. CDR1 SGHAT and CDR2 FQNNGV come from the germline V gene. Data came from immunoSEQ multiplex PCR; TCRdb stores just in-frame clones and leaves some out. The sample has tens of thousands of clones, 85% to 95% seen once. The clonotype was recovered from a human donor who received an intestinal transplant. This chain uses TRBV11-2 with TRBJ2-2, with D possibly TRBD2 on 5 matching bases. The sample here was unstimulated CD8+ T cells sorted from spleen or lymph node cells, taken before intestinal transplant. The CDR3 region has the DNA TGTGCCAGCAGATCACTAGGCGGGGAGCTGTTTTTT. Protein product: CASRSLGGELFF.